Included here is one T cell receptor (beta chain) sequence, with context. Participant age was 18 to 89 years, and participants resided in around 24 US areas. Participants' reported clinical history set cohort assignment. The data were produced by immunoSEQ multiplex PCR, yet TCRdb's version contains in-frame clones alone and is incomplete. The sample carries around 300,000 clones, 80% to 95% recorded once. The data were taken from a study of blood T cell repertoires in COVID-19. For the study at large: From the United States, Italy and Spain came samples of acute and convalescent COVID-19.

This CDR3 spans 16 amino acids. Germline V lookup: CDR1 SGHTA, CDR2 FQGNSA. Losses at the gene ends were 6 bases for V and 0 bases for J; bases not matched to a gene: 8. The source material was PBMCs or T cells enriched from blood (not recorded which). This receptor was obtained from a woman aged 30 to 39 who had recovered from COVID-19. V usage is TRBV7-2 and J usage is TRBJ1-5, with 7 positions matching TRBD1. The CDR3 sequence is CASSSGQAGSNQPQHF. DNA of the CDR3: TGTGCCAGCAGTTCAGGACAGGCGGGTAGCAATCAGCCCCAGCATTTT.